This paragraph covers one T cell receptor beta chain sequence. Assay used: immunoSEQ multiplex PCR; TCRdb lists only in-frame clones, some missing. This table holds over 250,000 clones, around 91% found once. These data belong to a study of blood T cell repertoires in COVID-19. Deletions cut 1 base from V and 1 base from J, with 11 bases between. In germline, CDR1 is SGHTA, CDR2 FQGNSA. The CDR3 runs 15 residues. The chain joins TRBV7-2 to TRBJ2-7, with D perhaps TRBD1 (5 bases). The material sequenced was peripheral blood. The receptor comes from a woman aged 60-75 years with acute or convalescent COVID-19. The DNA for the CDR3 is TGTGCCAGCAGCTTAGTAAGAACAGGTTCCTACGAGCAGTACTTC. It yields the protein CASSLVRTGSYEQYF.